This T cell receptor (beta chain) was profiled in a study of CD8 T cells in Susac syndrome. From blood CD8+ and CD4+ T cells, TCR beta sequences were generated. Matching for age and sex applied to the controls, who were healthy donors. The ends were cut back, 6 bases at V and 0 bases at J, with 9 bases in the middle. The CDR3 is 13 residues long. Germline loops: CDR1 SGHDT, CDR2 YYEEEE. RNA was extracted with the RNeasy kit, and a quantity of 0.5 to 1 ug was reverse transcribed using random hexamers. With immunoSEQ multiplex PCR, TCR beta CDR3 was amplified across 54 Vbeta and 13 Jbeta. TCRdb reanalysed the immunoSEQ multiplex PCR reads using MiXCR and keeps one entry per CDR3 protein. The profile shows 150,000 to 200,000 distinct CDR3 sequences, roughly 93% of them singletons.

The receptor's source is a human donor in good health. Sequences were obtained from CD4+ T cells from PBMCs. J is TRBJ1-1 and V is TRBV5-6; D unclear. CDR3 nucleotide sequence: TGTGCCAGCAACCCACGGATGAACACTGAAGCTTTCTTT. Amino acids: CASNPRMNTEAFF.